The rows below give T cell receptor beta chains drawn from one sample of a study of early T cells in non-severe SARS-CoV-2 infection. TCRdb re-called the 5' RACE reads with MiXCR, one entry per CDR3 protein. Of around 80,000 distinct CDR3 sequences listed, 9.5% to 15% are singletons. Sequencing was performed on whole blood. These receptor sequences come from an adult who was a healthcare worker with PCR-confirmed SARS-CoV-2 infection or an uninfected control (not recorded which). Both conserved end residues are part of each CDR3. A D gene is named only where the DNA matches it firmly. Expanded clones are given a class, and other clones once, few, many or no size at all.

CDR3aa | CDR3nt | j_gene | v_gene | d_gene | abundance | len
CASSPGTGNIQYF | TGTGCCAGCTCCCCTGGGACGGGAAACATTCAGTACTTC | TRBJ2-4 | TRBV18 | - | many | 13
CASSLSPGFGSSYNEQFF | TGTGCCAGCAGTTTATCCCCTGGGTTCGGTAGCTCCTACAATGAGCAGTTCTTC | TRBJ2-1 | TRBV28 | - | many | 18
CAIRQLAGQNNEQFF | TGTGCCATCAGGCAACTAGCGGGACAGAACAATGAGCAGTTCTTC | TRBJ2-1 | TRBV10-3 | TRBD2 | - | 15
CASSSGLAGGSSEQFF | TGTGCCAGCAGCTCGGGACTAGCGGGAGGGAGTAGTGAGCAGTTCTTC | TRBJ2-1 | TRBV7-3 | TRBD2 | many | 16
CASSSGLLTGELFF | TGTGCCAGCAGCTCCGGACTGCTCACGGGGGAGCTGTTTTTT | TRBJ2-2 | TRBV7-2 | - | many | 14
CASSTHSSYEQYF | TGTGCCAGCAGCACACATAGCTCCTACGAGCAGTACTTC | TRBJ2-7 | TRBV9 | - | few | 13
CASSYLADTGELFF | TGTGCCAGCAGTTACCTAGCGGACACCGGGGAGCTGTTTTTT | TRBJ2-2 | TRBV28 | TRBD2 | - | 14
CSARSVAGANVLTF | TGCAGTGCGAGGTCTGTAGCTGGGGCCAACGTCCTGACTTTC | TRBJ2-6 | TRBV20-1 | - | many | 14
CASSRLGGETEAFF | TGTGCCAGCAGCCGATTGGGGGGTGAAACTGAAGCTTTCTTT | TRBJ1-1 | TRBV7-7 | - | few | 14
CASSLDSSASYNEQFF | TGTGCCAGCAGCTTAGACTCTAGCGCCTCCTACAATGAGCAGTTCTTC | TRBJ2-1 | TRBV7-9 | - | - | 16
CATSRTTAGNQPQHF | TGTGCCACCAGCAGAACTACAGCGGGCAATCAGCCCCAGCATTTT | TRBJ1-5 | TRBV15 | - | - | 15
CASLPGEAKNIQYF | TGTGCCAGCCTGCCGGGCGAGGCCAAAAACATTCAGTACTTC | TRBJ2-4 | TRBV2 | - | many | 14